The rows below give T cell receptor beta chains drawn from one sample of a study of blood T cells in healthy people across ages. TCRdb reprocessed the 5' RACE reads with MiXCR, giving one entry per CDR3 protein. The sample records about 800,000 distinct CDR3 sequences, roughly 60% being singletons. The source material was blood. These receptors all come from a man under 40 in good health. Each CDR3 is given with its conserved first and last residue. Each record gives: clone size, J gene, D gene, V gene, CDR3 DNA, CDR3 protein. A D gene is named only where the DNA matches it firmly. Size values are once, few and many counts, or a class for expanded clones, and some rows have none.

>few|TRBJ2-7|TRBD1|TRBV5-1
TGCGCCAGCAGCTCACCGACAGGGCAGGAGCAGTACTTC
CASSSPTGQEQYF
>.|TRBJ2-3|.|TRBV15
TGTGCCACCAGCAGAGATATGGCAGGGGCAAGTGATACGCAGTATTTT
CATSRDMAGASDTQYF
>once|TRBJ2-3|.|TRBV4-3
TGCGCCAGCAGCCAATCCTTCACAGATACGCAGTATTTT
CASSQSFTDTQYF
>.|TRBJ1-6|.|TRBV7-6
TGTGCCAGCAGCTTAAGGGGGGACGGGGTATTCAGAAATTCACCCCTCCACTTT
CASSLRGDGVFRNSPLHF
>.|TRBJ1-1|TRBD1|TRBV20-1
TGCAGTGCAGGGGGGACAGGAAGAACGCACACTGAAGCTTTCTTT
CSAGGTGRTHTEAFF
>few|TRBJ2-1|TRBD2|TRBV20-1
TGCAGTGCTAGAGATGGCGGGGGCTCCTACAATGAGCAGTTCTTC
CSARDGGGSYNEQFF
>.|TRBJ2-1|TRBD2|TRBV27
TGTGCCAGCAGTTTGGGGAATAGCGGGACGGGCCACAATGAGCAGTTCTTC
CASSLGNSGTGHNEQFF
>.|TRBJ2-1|.|TRBV4-1
TGCGCCAGCAGCCAAGATGGAATGGACGGTTGGGGTAGATTTAGGGCCAATGAGCAGTTCTTC
CASSQDGMDGWGRFRANEQFF
>.|TRBJ2-6|TRBD2|TRBV11-2
TGTGCCAGCAGCTTATGGACTAGCGGGATACCTGGGGCCAACGTCCTGACTTTC
CASSLWTSGIPGANVLTF
>.|TRBJ2-5|TRBD1|TRBV29-1
TGCAGCGTCTCATGGACAGGGCTTCGAGAGACCCAGTACTTC
CSVSWTGLRETQYF
>few|TRBJ2-7|.|TRBV12-3/TRBV12-4
TGTGCCAGCGGAAGTGGGGCCTCCTACGAGCAGTACTTC
CASGSGASYEQYF
>.|TRBJ1-6|TRBD1|TRBV4-1
TGCGCCAGCAGTCCGGACAGGGTTGGCAATTCACCCCTCCACTTT
CASSPDRVGNSPLHF
>few|TRBJ2-3|.|TRBV6-1
TGTGCCAGCAAACCAGGTTTCCTAAGCACAGATACGCAGTATTTT
CASKPGFLSTDTQYF
>few|TRBJ1-1|TRBD1|TRBV29-1
TGCAGCGTTGACAGGGGGCAGAACACTGAAGCTTTCTTT
CSVDRGQNTEAFF
>.|TRBJ2-1|TRBD2|TRBV29-1
TGCAGCGTCGGGGGGGGGCTAGCGAATAACAATGAGCAGTTCTTC
CSVGGGLANNNEQFF
>few|TRBJ2-1|.|TRBV5-1
TGCGCCAGCAGCTCCTGGACCTACAATGAGCAGTTCTTC
CASSSWTYNEQFF
>.|TRBJ2-1|TRBD2|TRBV20-1
TGCAGTGCTAGACTACTAGCGGATGTTTACAATGAGCAGTTCTTC
CSARLLADVYNEQFF
>.|TRBJ2-7|.|TRBV29-1
TGCAGCGTTGATTCCGGGACGGGTACCTACGAGCAGTACTTC
CSVDSGTGTYEQYF
>.|TRBJ1-1|.|TRBV6-1
TGTGCCAGCAGTCAGGCTGGGGGCACTGAAGCTTTCTTT
CASSQAGGTEAFF
>.|TRBJ2-1|TRBD2|TRBV28
TGTGCCAGCAGTTTGTCGTTGGGACTAGCGGGAGTTATTAGGAATGAGCAGTTCTTC
CASSLSLGLAGVIRNEQFF
>.|TRBJ2-1|.|TRBV4-1
TGCGCCAGCAGTCAAGTTTACGGGTCGGGGGAGCAGTTCTTC
CASSQVYGSGEQFF
>few|TRBJ2-3|.|TRBV5-1
TGCGCCAGCAGCTGGACCAAGGATACGCAGTATTTT
CASSWTKDTQYF
>.|TRBJ1-4|TRBD1|TRBV15
TGTGCCACCAGCAGATCCGGGACAGGGTACGAAAAACTGTTTTTT
CATSRSGTGYEKLFF
>.|TRBJ2-1|.|TRBV7-2
TGTGCCAGCAGCCCGAGACCTACCTACAATGAGCAGTTCTTC
CASSPRPTYNEQFF
>.|TRBJ1-5|.|TRBV20-1
TGCAGTGTCACGCCTCTGTATTTGAATCAGCCCCAGCATTTT
CSVTPLYLNQPQHF
>.|TRBJ2-1|.|TRBV28
TGTGCCAGCAGTTTTGGGTTGGCGCAGTTCTTC
CASSFGLAQFF
>.|TRBJ2-7|.|TRBV29-1
TGCAGCGTTTTTCCCCCCCTCAGCTCCTACAATGAGCAGTACTTC
CSVFPPLSSYNEQYF
>.|TRBJ2-3|TRBD1|TRBV6-1
TGTGCCAGCAGTGGTCGATCAGGGGGCGCGAAGGCAGATACGCAGTATTTT
CASSGRSGGAKADTQYF
>.|TRBJ2-7|TRBD2|TRBV6-1
TGTGCCAGCGCTACCGGGACTACCTACAATGAGCAGTACTTC
CASATGTTYNEQYF
>.|TRBJ2-3|.|TRBV20-1
TGCAGTGCCGAGGAGGGCGGTTTCTACACAGATACGCAGTATTTT
CSAEEGGFYTDTQYF
>.|TRBJ2-2|TRBD2|TRBV24-1
TGTGCCACCAGTGAGAAACGGGGGGGTGAGCTGTTTTTT
CATSEKRGGELFF
>.|TRBJ2-3|TRBD1|TRBV18
TGTGCCAGCTCACCCCAACCCCGGGACAGACAGTATTTT
CASSPQPRDRQYF
>.|TRBJ2-3|.|TRBV29-1
TGCAGCGTTGATGACTCGAGTCGGGGCACAGATACGCAGTATTTT
CSVDDSSRGTDTQYF
>.|TRBJ2-1|.|TRBV7-2
TGTGCCAGCAGCCCGCCTTATCGAGAGCAGTTCTTC
CASSPPYREQFF
>.|TRBJ2-1|TRBD2|TRBV20-1
TGCAGTGCTAGAGCGATAGCGGGAGCATATGAGCAGTTCTTC
CSARAIAGAYEQFF
>once|TRBJ2-1|.|TRBV25-1
TGTGCCAGCGGACGGATGGGGAGCTCCTACAATGAGCAGTTCTTC
CASGRMGSSYNEQFF
>.|TRBJ2-7|TRBD2|TRBV6-1
TGTGCCAGCAGTGAAGCTAGCGGGGAATTTTTTAGGTACGAGCAGTACTTC
CASSEASGEFFRYEQYF
>few|TRBJ2-3|.|TRBV7-9
TGTGCCAGCAGCACGGGTTATACGCAGTATTTT
CASSTGYTQYF
>.|TRBJ2-1|.|TRBV12-3/TRBV12-4
TGTGCCAGCAACCCGCCGGGTCAAGGGTTTTCGGATGAGCAGTTCTTC
CASNPPGQGFSDEQFF
>.|TRBJ2-1|TRBD2|TRBV2
TGTGCCAGCAGCATAACGGGGACTAGCGTGCAGTTCTTC
CASSITGTSVQFF
>many|TRBJ2-5|.|TRBV4-2
TGTGCCAGCAGCCCCGAGTTTGGCTCCGCGGAGACCCAGTACTTC
CASSPEFGSAETQYF
>.|TRBJ2-1|TRBD2|TRBV6-1
TGTGCCAGCGCAGCTAGCGGTCCAAACAATGAGCAGTTCTTC
CASAASGPNNEQFF
>.|TRBJ2-3|.|TRBV4-1
TGCGCCAGCAAAGGGTTCGGAGCAGATACGCAGTATTTT
CASKGFGADTQYF
>few|TRBJ2-3|.|TRBV10-3
TGTGCCATCAGTGTTGCAGATACGCAGTATTTT
CAISVADTQYF
>many|TRBJ2-3|.|TRBV29-1
TGCAGCGTTGCTTCTCCCTCTGGAGATACGCAGTATTTT
CSVASPSGDTQYF
>.|TRBJ2-3|.|TRBV20-1
TGCAGTGCTAGAATTGCTGGGGGCGCAGATACGCAGTATTTT
CSARIAGGADTQYF
>few|TRBJ2-3|.|TRBV12-3/TRBV12-4
TGTGCCAGCAGTGACTACGCCAGCGGGAGCACAGATACGCAGTATTTT
CASSDYASGSTDTQYF